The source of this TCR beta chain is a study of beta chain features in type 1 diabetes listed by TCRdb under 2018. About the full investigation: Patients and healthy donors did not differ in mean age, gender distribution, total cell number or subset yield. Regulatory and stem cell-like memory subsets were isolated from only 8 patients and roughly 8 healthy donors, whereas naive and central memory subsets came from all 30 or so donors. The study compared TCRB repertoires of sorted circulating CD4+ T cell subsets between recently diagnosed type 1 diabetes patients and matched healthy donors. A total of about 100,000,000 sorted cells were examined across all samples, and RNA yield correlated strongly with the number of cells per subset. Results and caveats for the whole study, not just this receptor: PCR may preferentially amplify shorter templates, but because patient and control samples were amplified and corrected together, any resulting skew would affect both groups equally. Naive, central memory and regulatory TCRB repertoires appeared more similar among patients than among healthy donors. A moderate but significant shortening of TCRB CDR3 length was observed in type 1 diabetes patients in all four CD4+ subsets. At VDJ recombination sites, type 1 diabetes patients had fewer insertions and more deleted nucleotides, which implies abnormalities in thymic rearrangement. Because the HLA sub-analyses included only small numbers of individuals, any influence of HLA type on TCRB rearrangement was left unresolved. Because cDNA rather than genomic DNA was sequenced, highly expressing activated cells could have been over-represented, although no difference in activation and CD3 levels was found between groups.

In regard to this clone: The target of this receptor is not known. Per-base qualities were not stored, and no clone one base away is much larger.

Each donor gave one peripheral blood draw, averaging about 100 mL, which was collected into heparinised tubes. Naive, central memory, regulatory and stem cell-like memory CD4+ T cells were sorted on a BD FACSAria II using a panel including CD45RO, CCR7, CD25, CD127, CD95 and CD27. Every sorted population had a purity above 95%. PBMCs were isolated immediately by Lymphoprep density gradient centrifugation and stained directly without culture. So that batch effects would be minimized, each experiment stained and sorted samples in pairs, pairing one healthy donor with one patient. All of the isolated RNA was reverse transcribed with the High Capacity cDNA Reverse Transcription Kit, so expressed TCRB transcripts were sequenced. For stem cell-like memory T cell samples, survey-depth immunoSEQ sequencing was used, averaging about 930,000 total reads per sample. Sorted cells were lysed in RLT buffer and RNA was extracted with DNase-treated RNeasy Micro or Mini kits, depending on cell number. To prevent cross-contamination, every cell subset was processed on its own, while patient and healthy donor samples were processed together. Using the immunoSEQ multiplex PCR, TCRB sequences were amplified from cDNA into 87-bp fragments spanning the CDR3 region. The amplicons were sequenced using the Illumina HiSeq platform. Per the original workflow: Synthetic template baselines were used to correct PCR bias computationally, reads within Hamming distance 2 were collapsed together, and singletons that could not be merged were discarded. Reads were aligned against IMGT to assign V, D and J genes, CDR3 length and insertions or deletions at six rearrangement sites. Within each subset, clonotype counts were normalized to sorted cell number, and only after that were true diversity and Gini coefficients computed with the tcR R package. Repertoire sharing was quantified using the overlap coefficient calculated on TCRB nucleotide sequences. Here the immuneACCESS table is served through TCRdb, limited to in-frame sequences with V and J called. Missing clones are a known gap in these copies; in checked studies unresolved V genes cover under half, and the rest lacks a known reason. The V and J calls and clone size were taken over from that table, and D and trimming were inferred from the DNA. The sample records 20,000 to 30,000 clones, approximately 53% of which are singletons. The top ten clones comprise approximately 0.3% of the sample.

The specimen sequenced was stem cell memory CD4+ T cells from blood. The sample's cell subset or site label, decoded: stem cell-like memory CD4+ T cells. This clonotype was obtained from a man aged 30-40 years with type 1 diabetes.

The DNA is as follows: TGTGCCAGCAGCTTGGACACAGGGGATTACTATGGCTACACCTTC. Its protein reads: CASSLDTGDYYGYTF. The V and J segments used are TRBV5-4 and TRBJ1-2, with 7 bases aligning to TRBD1. CDR1 and CDR2 (SGHNT, YYREEE) derive from the germline V gene (reference sequence). From its cysteine to its phenylalanine, the CDR3 spans 15 amino acids. The CDR3 DNA has 45 bases and is translated from base 1. V trim: 0 bases; J trim: 3 bases; unmatched bases: 5. Reference TRBV5-4 and TRBJ1-2 genes cover what lies past the CDR3, so the full variable domain is ETGVTQSPTHLIKTRGQQVTLRCSSQSGHNTVSWYQQALGQGPQFIFQYYREEENGRGNFPPRFSGLQFPNYSSELNVNALELDDSALYLCASSLDTGDYYGYTFGSGTRLTVV.